The 9 T cell receptor beta chains presented below share a single source sample, sequenced in a study of response to subunit inactivated influenza vaccine. A single record per CDR3 protein comes from TCRdb applying MiXCR to the RT-PCR reads. The sample carries some 500,000 distinct CDR3 sequences, roughly 25% recorded once. Sample: CD4+ T cells sorted from PBMCs, taken 5 days after vaccination. Receptors were obtained from a man aged 50 or older who received an inactivated influenza vaccine.

The gene calls are TRBV30 and TRBJ2-4; D gene unclear. The CDR3 runs 17 residues. Trimming removed 4 bases from V and 0 bases from J, with 19 bases in between. Germline values: CDR1 GTSNPN, CDR2 SVGIG (reference sequence). The CDR3 nucleotides read TGTGCCTGGATTGGGAATACACATTCCCTAGCCAAAAACATTCAGTACTTC. Its translation is CAWIGNTHSLAKNIQYF.

This clonotype was seen ten or more times. V gene TRBV5-1 combines with J gene TRBJ2-7; 9 nucleotides align to TRBD1. CDR1 and CDR2 from the germline V gene are SGHRS and YFSETQ. The CDR3 covers 15 residues. V was clipped by 1 base and J by 3 bases; unmatched bases: 5. The CDR3 sequence is CASSLLGQGSYEQYF. In nucleotides, the CDR3 is TGCGCCAGCAGCTTGCTGGGACAGGGAAGCTACGAGCAGTACTTC. The variable domain in full, with the rest retrieved from reference TRBV5-1 and TRBJ2-7, is KAGVTQTPRYLIKTRGQQVTLSCSPISGHRSVSWYQQTPGQGLQFLFEYFSETQRNKGNFPGRFSGRQFSNSRSEMNVSTLELGDSALYLCASSLLGQGSYEQYFGPGTRLTVT.

The rearrangement joins TRBV20-1 to TRBJ2-1; 9 bases align to TRBD2. CDR1 is DFQATT, CDR2 SNEGSKA, per germline (reference sequence). This CDR3 is built from 13 residues. The ends lost 3 bases at V and 10 bases at J; junction bases unmatched: 7. CDR3 region: CSASASGIGEQFF. The CDR3 nucleotides are TGCAGTGCTAGCGCTAGCGGGATAGGGGAGCAGTTCTTC.

The chain joins TRBV7-2 to TRBJ2-2, with D possibly matching TRBD2 (6 bases). The germline gives CDR1 SGHTA, CDR2 FQGNSA. V was pared by 8 bases and J by 5 bases, with 15 bases between. CDR3 size: 14 residues. The CDR3 here is CASGGTGRTGELFF. CDR3 coding DNA: TGTGCCAGCGGCGGGACGGGGCGTACCGGGGAGCTGTTTTTT.

The V call is TRBV7-8, the J call TRBJ2-1; TRBD1 matches 8 bases. The CDR3 has 13 residues. Looked up from germline, CDR1 is SGHVS and CDR2 is FQNEAQ. V lost 5 bases and J lost 7; bases outside the gene matches: 4. DNA of the CDR3: TGTGCCAGCAGCATCGACAGGGGAAATGAGCAGTTCTTC. It yields the protein CASSIDRGNEQFF.

The rearrangement joins TRBV20-1 to TRBJ2-1; 14 bases align to TRBD2. V shed 6 bases, J shed 3 bases, and the junction held 16 bases outside the gene matches. The germline gives CDR1 DFQATT, CDR2 SNEGSKA (reference sequence). This CDR3 is built from 19 residues. The CDR3 region has the DNA TGCAGTGCCGAAAAACTAGGGGGGACTAGCGGGGGATTCTACAATGAGCAGTTCTTC. Translation: CSAEKLGGTSGGFYNEQFF.

This clonotype was counted only a few times. The genes are TRBV5-1 and TRBJ2-7, with 7 bases fitting TRBD1. The CDR3 contains 14 residues. The germline V gene has CDR1 SGHRS and CDR2 YFSETQ. Losses at the gene ends were 4 bases for V and 4 bases for J; bases not matched to a gene: 8. CDR3 bases: TGCGCCAGCAGCCCCGACGGGACAGAGTACGAGCAGTACTTC. Translation: CASSPDGTEYEQYF.

The gene calls are TRBV18 and TRBJ2-7; TRBD2 matches 8 bases. Germline CDR1 reads KGHSH; CDR2 reads LQKENI. The V and J ends lost 4 bases and 4 bases, in that order; junction bases with no gene match: 9. The CDR3 has 15 residues. The CDR3 spells CASSLPGLGSYEQYF. The CDR3 DNA is TGTGCCAGCTCACTTCCGGGACTAGGGAGTTACGAGCAGTACTTC.

The J gene is TRBJ1-2, the V gene TRBV12-3 or TRBV12-4; no clear D gene. This CDR3 has 12 residues. Trimming removed 2 bases at V and 8 bases at J, with 9 bases between. CDR3 sequence: CASSLYLGGYTF. For the CDR3, the DNA is TGTGCCAGCAGTTTATATCTAGGCGGCTACACCTTC.